The rows below give T cell receptor beta chains drawn from one sample of a study of T cell repertoires in cytomegalovirus infection. Via MiXCR, TCRdb re-called the reads, giving one row per CDR3 protein. The repertoire holds about 490,000 distinct CDR3 sequences, 11% seen once, with roughly 10% in the top ten. Sequencing used PBMCs. These receptors were collected from a human donor in good health (CMV status not recorded). Some clones in this sample may be carry-over from other donors' samples. The CDR3 runs from the conserved cysteine through the conserved F or W. D genes are given only for firm matches. Clone size, where shown, is once, few, many, or a class for clones that have expanded.

>many|TRBJ1-1|.|TRBV30
CAGGGGASTEAFF
>many|TRBJ2-7|.|TRBV6-6
CASRSLTLLEQYF
>many|TRBJ1-2|TRBD1|TRBV5-6
CASSYGQGGSNYGYTF
>few|TRBJ2-5|.|TRBV12-5
CASGLGRDWGPRQRQGRETQYF
>.|TRBJ2-5|.|TRBV28
CANIPRGRPFQETQYF
>few|TRBJ1-5|.|TRBV6-2/TRBV6-3
CASRGAGGPGQPQHF
>many|TRBJ2-1|.|TRBV11-2
CASAGRPGHEQFF
>many|TRBJ2-1|TRBD2|TRBV18
CASSPTGLDYNEQFF
>once|TRBJ1-4|.|TRBV3-1
CASSQDGSSPAGEKLFF
>many|TRBJ2-7|.|TRBV14
CASSQAPIGSYEQYF
>.|TRBJ2-7|TRBD1|TRBV29-1
CSVLPYDRGRVEVF
>many|TRBJ1-6|.|TRBV14
CATRDGSYNSPLHF
>many|TRBJ2-1|.|TRBV7-9
CTSSGTSSYNEQFF
>many|TRBJ2-1|TRBD1|TRBV7-3
CASSLEQGSDEQFF
>few|TRBJ1-2|TRBD1|TRBV19
CASAPGQAETYGYTF
>many|TRBJ2-1|.|TRBV7-9
CASSAGTMGIQNNEQFF